Shown below are 25 T cell receptor beta chains from a single sample sequenced in a study of shared clonotypes between healthy human individuals. Only in-frame clones appear in the TCRdb table, and some are missing; sequencing was by immunoSEQ multiplex PCR. The sample lists roughly 640,000 clones, roughly 97% occurring once. Sequencing input: naive CD4+ T cells sorted from blood. Subset described: CD45RA+ positively selected. Receptor source: a young woman in good health.

The V gene is TRBV5-4, the J gene TRBJ2-5; the D is unclear. Trimming shortened V by 3 bases and J by 0 bases, and 12 bases separated the two germline ends. In germline, CDR1 is SGHNT, CDR2 YYREEE (reference sequence). The CDR3 contains 15 residues. CDR3 amino acids: CASSWAVDDQETQYF. The CDR3 bases are TGTGCCAGCAGCTGGGCCGTGGACGACCAAGAGACCCAGTACTTC.

This chain joins TRBV29-1 and TRBJ2-1; 11 bases agree with TRBD2. The germline V gene has CDR1 SQVTM and CDR2 ANQGSEA. Germline trimming cut 4 bases from V and 7 bases from J; bases unmatched to any gene: 12. The CDR3 has 16 amino acids. The CDR3 protein is CSVVAGRGLAVNEQFF. The CDR3 region has the DNA TGCAGCGTTGTAGCGGGACGGGGACTAGCGGTAAATGAGCAGTTCTTC.

The rearrangement links TRBV5-1 to TRBJ2-3, with TRBD2 matching 10 bases. Unmatched junction bases numbered 3, after V lost 1 base and J lost 4 bases. Germline CDR1 SGHRS, CDR2 YFSETQ. The length of the CDR3 is 15 residues. In nucleotides, the CDR3 is TGCGCCAGCAGCTTGAGCGGGAGGGCCCCAGATACGCAGTATTTT. Translated, it gives CASSLSGRAPDTQYF. Supplemented by reference TRBV5-1 and TRBJ2-3, the full variable domain reads KAGVTQTPRYLIKTRGQQVTLSCSPISGHRSVSWYQQTPGQGLQFLFEYFSETQRNKGNFPGRFSGRQFSNSRSEMNVSTLELGDSALYLCASSLSGRAPDTQYFGPGTRLTVL.

The chain uses TRBV19 and TRBJ2-1, with D perhaps TRBD1 (5 bases). Looked up from germline, CDR1 is LNHDA and CDR2 is SQIVND (reference sequence). Trimming shortened V by 6 bases and J by 4 bases, and 22 bases separated the two germline ends. This CDR3 comprises 17 residues. The CDR3 protein is CASSLSWGPTPYNEQFF. DNA of the CDR3: TGTGCCAGTAGCCTCTCTTGGGGCCCAACTCCTTACAATGAGCAGTTCTTC. The full variable domain, completed using reference TRBV19 and TRBJ2-1, is DGGITQSPKYLFRKEGQNVTLSCEQNLNHDAMYWYRQDPGQGLRLIYYSQIVNDFQKGDIAEGYSVSREKKESFPLTVTSAQKNPTAFYLCASSLSWGPTPYNEQFFGPGTRLTVL.

The chain joins TRBV28 to TRBJ2-2; 9 nucleotides align to TRBD1. Germline CDR1 reads MDHEN; CDR2 reads SYDVKM. The junction had 7 bases not matched to a gene; V was cut back by 5 bases and J by 6 bases. The CDR3 is made up of 15 amino acids. The CDR3 spells CASSTRDREAGELFF. CDR3 bases: TGTGCCAGCAGTACCCGGGACAGGGAGGCCGGGGAGCTGTTTTTT.

The chain employs TRBV7-9 and TRBJ2-3; no clear D. The CDR3 totals 10 residues. V was cut by 4 bases and J by 11 bases, with 7 bases left in between. CDR1 is SEHNR, CDR2 FQNEAQ, per germline (reference sequence). This chain's CDR3 is CASSSGEQYF. CDR3 DNA: TGTGCCAGCAGCTCTGGAGAGCAGTATTTT.

The rearrangement joins TRBV5-1 to TRBJ2-7; weak D call: TRBD2 (6 bases). Trimming removed 0 bases at V and 2 bases at J, with 9 bases between. The CDR3 contains 14 residues. Germline assignment: CDR1 SGHRS and CDR2 YFSETQ. CDR3 sequence: CASSLERAAYEQYF. CDR3 nucleotide sequence: TGCGCCAGCAGCTTGGAGCGGGCGGCCTACGAGCAGTACTTC.

The rearrangement uses TRBV25-1 and TRBJ1-2; D unclear. V shed 3 bases and J shed 3 bases, with 8 bases lying between them. CDR3 length: 13 residues. CDR1 is MGHDK, CDR2 SYGVNS, per germline. For the CDR3, the DNA is TGTGCCAGCAGTGATGGGGTATACTATGGCTACACCTTC. Amino acid sequence: CASSDGVYYGYTF.

The chain combines TRBV7-9 with TRBJ2-1; D gene ambiguous. The CDR3 is 15 residues long. CDR1 SEHNR and CDR2 FQNEAQ come from the germline V gene (reference sequence). The germline V and J ends were trimmed by 5 bases and 4 bases, with 15 bases remaining between them. CDR3 residues: CASSHNNDWYNEQFF. The CDR3 bases are TGTGCCAGCAGCCACAACAATGACTGGTACAATGAGCAGTTCTTC.

The chain links TRBV7-8 to TRBJ1-3; no firm D call. Germline-derived CDR1 and CDR2 are SGHVS and FQNEAQ. V lost 1 base and J lost 4, with 5 bases in between. The CDR3 length is 13 residues. CDR3 protein: CASSLDGGNTIYF. The DNA of the CDR3 is TGTGCCAGCAGCTTAGACGGAGGAAACACCATATATTTT.

As concerns this clone: The sample has other DNA sequences that encode this CDR3 too. This chain uses TRBV7-9 with TRBJ2-5; no reliable D call. Trimming took 3 bases from V and 2 from J, leaving 7 bases between them. This CDR3 spans 13 amino acids. Per germline, CDR1 SEHNR and CDR2 FQNEAQ (reference sequence). This chain's CDR3 is CASSFGNQETQYF. The CDR3, as DNA: TGTGCCAGCAGCTTCGGCAATCAAGAGACCCAGTACTTC.

This sequence joins TRBV27 and TRBJ2-1; D may be TRBD2 (5 bases). Trimming shortened V by 2 bases and J by 6 bases, and 20 bases separated the two germline ends. Germline V gene data show CDR1 as MNHEY and CDR2 as SMNVEV (reference sequence). This CDR3 contains 17 residues. Here the CDR3 DNA reads TGTGCCAGCAGTTTAATGGCTAGCAGAAACCGGGTCAATGAGCAGTTCTTC. Residues: CASSLMASRNRVNEQFF.

The rearrangement joins TRBV7-3 to TRBJ2-3; D call uncertain. This CDR3 is 15 amino acids long. The germline CDR1 and CDR2 sequences are SGHTA and FQGTGA. The V gene lost 3 bases and the J gene lost 0 bases, with 10 bases spanning the gap. Here the CDR3 DNA reads TGTGCCAGCAGCTTGCGACTCAGGAGCACAGATACGCAGTATTTT. This codes for CASSLRLRSTDTQYF.

The V call is TRBV19, the J call TRBJ2-7, with 8 bases identical to TRBD2. V was clipped by 8 bases and J by 0 bases; unmatched bases: 9. CDR3 size: 15 residues. CDR1 is LNHDA and CDR2 is SQIVND in the germline V gene (reference sequence). The CDR3 spells CASGPQRGPSYEQYF. Written as DNA, the CDR3 is TGTGCCAGTGGACCCCAGCGGGGGCCCTCCTACGAGCAGTACTTC.

CDR3 sequence (DNA): TGTGCCAGCAGCCCTAGGACAGTGAACACTGAAGCTTTCTTT. Translation: CASSPRTVNTEAFF. The chain links TRBV16 to TRBJ1-1; possibly TRBD1 for D (6 bases). This CDR3 contains 14 residues. Germline CDR1 reads KGHSY; CDR2 reads FQNENV. The germline V and J ends were trimmed by 4 bases and 0 bases, with 9 bases remaining between them.

This chain uses TRBV13 with TRBJ1-6; D not certain. CDR1 is PRHDT and CDR2 is FYEKMQ in the germline V gene (reference sequence). Trimming stripped 3 bases from V and 9 bases from J, with 6 bases between. This CDR3 has 12 amino acids. CDR3 sequence: CASSLGGSPLHF. DNA for the CDR3: TGTGCCAGCAGCTTGGGTGGTTCACCCCTCCACTTT.

This chain uses TRBV7-9 with TRBJ2-7, with no clear D. With 5 bases removed from V and 1 base from J, the gap between germline ends came to 18 bases. The CDR3 has 16 residues. The germline V gene has CDR1 SEHNR and CDR2 FQNEAQ (reference sequence). The CDR3 region is CASSAQTRTGSYEQYF. The CDR3, as DNA: TGTGCCAGCAGCGCCCAGACTCGGACGGGTTCCTACGAGCAGTACTTC. The whole variable domain, filled in from reference TRBV7-9 and TRBJ2-7, reads DTGVSQNPRHKITKRGQNVTFRCDPISEHNRLYWYRQTLGQGPEFLTYFQNEAQLEKSRLLSDRFSAERPKGSFSTLEIQRTEQGDSAMYLCASSAQTRTGSYEQYFGPGTRLTVT.

A note on this clone: Here the CDR3 omits its conserved ending phenylalanine or tryptophan, so a read error is the likely source. The DNA is omitted, as the CDR3 cannot be located on it reliably, and the CDR3 follows TCRdb's listing. The chain has TRBV18 and TRBJ1-1; the table's D call TRBD1 went unverified against the DNA. In germline, CDR1 is KGHSH, CDR2 LQKENI. Ends included, the CDR3 has 11 residues. The chain's CDR3 is CASSPASRQDI.

V and J are TRBV5-1 and TRBJ2-2; perhaps TRBD2 as D (5 bases). Trimming pared 0 bases from V and 6 bases from J, leaving 9 bases between. CDR1 is SGHRS, CDR2 YFSETQ, per germline. The CDR3 is 14 amino acids. CDR3 nucleotide sequence: TGCGCCAGCAGCTTGGCCCCGGGATCCGGGGAGCTGTTTTTT. It translates to CASSLAPGSGELFF.

The chain carries TRBV29-1 and TRBJ2-5; 7 bases agree with TRBD1. The CDR3 covers 12 residues. Germline lookup yields CDR1 SQVTM and CDR2 ANQGSEA. Losses at the gene ends were 7 bases for V and 5 bases for J; bases not matched to a gene: 7. The CDR3 region has the DNA TGCAGCGAACAGGGACAGTCGGAGACCCAGTACTTC. This sequence encodes CSEQGQSETQYF.

The V call is TRBV11-1, the J call TRBJ2-7; 8 nucleotides agree with TRBD2. Germline values: CDR1 SGHAT, CDR2 FQDESV (reference sequence). V trimming: 2 bases; J trimming: 5 bases; junction bases outside the gene matches: 5. The CDR3 contains 14 residues. The CDR3 spells CASSLTGGVHEQYF. CDR3 coding DNA: TGTGCCAGCAGCTTAACGGGAGGGGTACACGAGCAGTACTTC. Together with reference TRBV11-1 and TRBJ2-7, the CDR3 gives the full variable domain: EAEVAQSPRYKITEKSQAVAFWCDPISGHATLYWYRQILGQGPELLVQFQDESVVDDSQLPKDRFSAERLKGVDSTLKIQPAELGDSAMYLCASSLTGGVHEQYFGPGTRLTVT.

The V gene is TRBV6-6, the J gene TRBJ2-7; no definite D call. V dropped 6 bases and J dropped 3 bases, with 12 bases sitting between them. This CDR3 is 13 amino acids long. CDR1 is MNHNY, CDR2 SVGAGI, per germline (reference sequence). CDR3 coding DNA: TGTGCCAGCAGAATGACTGGCGGCTACGAGCAGTACTTC. Translating it yields CASRMTGGYEQYF.

The chain is built from TRBV10-3 and TRBJ1-1; D ambiguous. CDR1 ENHRY and CDR2 SYGVKD come from the germline V gene. The CDR3 sequence is 12 residues long. V lost 4 bases, J lost 1 base, and 4 bases lay in between. CDR3 in amino acids: CAISVGNTEAFF. The CDR3 coding sequence is TGTGCCATCAGTGTAGGGAACACTGAAGCTTTCTTT.

Comments on this clone: Other DNA sequences of this sample code for an identical CDR3. The chain links TRBV7-2 to TRBJ2-7; 12 bases map to TRBD2. The J segment lost 2 bases and the V segment lost 1 base, leaving 0 bases of the junction unmatched. The CDR3 has 15 amino acids. From germline, CDR1 is SGHTA and CDR2 FQGNSA. CDR3 in amino acids: CASSLGLAGAYEQYF. In nucleotides, the CDR3 is TGTGCCAGCAGCTTAGGACTAGCGGGGGCCTACGAGCAGTACTTC. Filled out from reference TRBV7-2 and TRBJ2-7, the complete variable domain reads GAGVSQSPSNKVTEKGKDVELRCDPISGHTALYWYRQSLGQGLEFLIYFQGNSAPDKSGLPSDRFSAERTGGSVSTLTIQRTQQEDSAVYLCASSLGLAGAYEQYFGPGTRLTVT.

V gene TRBV30 combines with J gene TRBJ2-1; no firm D call. Germline CDR1 reads GTSNPN; CDR2 reads SVGIG (reference sequence). This CDR3 is built from 13 residues. Between the trimmed V and J ends, which lost 1 base and 7 bases, there was a span of 11 bases. CDR3 sequence: CAWSGAGLNEQFF. In DNA form, the CDR3 reads TGTGCCTGGAGTGGGGCAGGTCTTAATGAGCAGTTCTTC.